The T cell receptor beta chain described here comes from a study of cytomegalovirus exposure and HLA in healthy donors. With respect to this clone: Its antigen is still unknown.

V trimming: 8 bases; J trimming: 5 bases; junction bases outside the gene matches: 17. Germline lookup yields CDR1 MGHRA and CDR2 YSYEKL. The CDR3 sequence is 17 residues long. Those who donated were healthy bone marrow donors. PCR used 60 Vbeta primers and 13 Jbeta primers. The table came from immunoSEQ multiplex PCR; TCRdb's copy has only in-frame clones and leaves some out. Among some 120,000 clones listed, over 60% were seen once. Study-wide points: Most likely, a cluster of highly shared sequence variants arose as a sequencing artifact. CMV serostatus was the only recorded immune exposure for donors.

The sequencing sample was made of PBMCs. This rearrangement joins TRBV4-1 to TRBJ2-3; 9 nucleotides line up with TRBD2. This TCR was sampled from a young man in good health and CMV-seronegative. The CDR3 sequence is CASRGAGGQLIVDTQYF. The CDR3, as DNA: TGCGCCAGCCGTGGAGCGGGAGGCCAACTAATAGTAGATACGCAGTATTTT.